These T cell receptor beta chains were read from a single sample in a study of T cells in Graves' hyperthyroidism and ophthalmopathy. From the multiplex PCR reads, TCRdb called clonotypes with MiXCR, one entry per CDR3 protein. The profile shows roughly 660,000 distinct CDR3 sequences, roughly 17% of them singletons. The sequenced sample was blood. The receptor set was obtained from a man aged 50-59 years with Graves' hyperthyroidism. The CDR3 runs from the conserved cysteine through the conserved F or W. D genes are given only for firm matches. The size field is filled for only some rows; it gives once, few, many or a size class.

cdr3_nt: TGCGCCAGCAGCTTCCGAGCGAGCAATGAGCAGTTCTTC
cdr3_aa: CASSFRASNEQFF
d_call: .
v_call: TRBV5-1
clone_size: .
j_call: TRBJ2-1

cdr3_nt: TGCAGCGTTGTCGGACTAGCGGGAGGCCCCTACGAGCAGTACTTC
cdr3_aa: CSVVGLAGGPYEQYF
d_call: TRBD2
v_call: TRBV29-1
clone_size: many
j_call: TRBJ2-7

cdr3_nt: TGCGCCAGCAGTGAGTCTAGCGGGGGAGCCGGGGAGCTGTTTTTT
cdr3_aa: CASSESSGGAGELFF
d_call: TRBD2
v_call: TRBV10-1
clone_size: many
j_call: TRBJ2-2

cdr3_nt: TGCAGCGTTGAGGCTAGCGCCTCCTACGAGCAGTACTTC
cdr3_aa: CSVEASASYEQYF
d_call: .
v_call: TRBV29-1
clone_size: many
j_call: TRBJ2-7

cdr3_nt: TGCAGCGTTGTGCTGGGGCGCGAGCAGTACTTC
cdr3_aa: CSVVLGREQYF
d_call: .
v_call: TRBV29-1
clone_size: few
j_call: TRBJ2-7

cdr3_nt: TGCGCCAGCAGCTTGGTGCAAGGGCAGGGGGCGGCTAATGAAAAACTGTTTTTT
cdr3_aa: CASSLVQGQGAANEKLFF
d_call: TRBD1
v_call: TRBV5-1
clone_size: .
j_call: TRBJ1-4

cdr3_nt: TGTGCCACCAGCAGAGTACAGTGGACTAGCGGGAGAAATCGGTACGAGCAGTACTTC
cdr3_aa: CATSRVQWTSGRNRYEQYF
d_call: TRBD2
v_call: TRBV15
clone_size: few
j_call: TRBJ2-7

cdr3_nt: TGTGCTAGTGGTTTGGTAATGGGACAGGATCTCTATGAGCAGTTCTTC
cdr3_aa: CASGLVMGQDLYEQFF
d_call: TRBD1
v_call: TRBV12-5
clone_size: many
j_call: TRBJ2-1

cdr3_nt: TGTGCCAGTAGTATTATCGACAGGGGAAGTCAGCCCCAGCATTTT
cdr3_aa: CASSIIDRGSQPQHF
d_call: TRBD1
v_call: TRBV19
clone_size: .
j_call: TRBJ1-5

cdr3_nt: TGCGCCAGCAGCTCATCCCCACAGGAAGAGACCCAGTACTTC
cdr3_aa: CASSSSPQEETQYF
d_call: .
v_call: TRBV5-1
clone_size: many
j_call: TRBJ2-5

cdr3_nt: TGTGCCTGGAGCGAAGGAACTTTGTCCTCACCCCTCCACTTT
cdr3_aa: CAWSEGTLSSPLHF
d_call: .
v_call: TRBV30
clone_size: .
j_call: TRBJ1-6

cdr3_nt: TGTGCCAGCAGTTTCAGCGGGAGTAGGGCAGATACGCAGTATTTT
cdr3_aa: CASSFSGSRADTQYF
d_call: TRBD2
v_call: TRBV27
clone_size: .
j_call: TRBJ2-3

cdr3_nt: TGTGCCAGCAGTTACCCTAAGACAGGGGGCTGGACTGAAGCTTTCTTT
cdr3_aa: CASSYPKTGGWTEAFF
d_call: TRBD1
v_call: TRBV6-6
clone_size: .
j_call: TRBJ1-1

cdr3_nt: TGCGCCAGCAGCCAAACTAGCGGGAGTATGGACAATGAGCAGTTCTTC
cdr3_aa: CASSQTSGSMDNEQFF
d_call: TRBD2
v_call: TRBV4-1
clone_size: .
j_call: TRBJ2-1

cdr3_nt: TGTGCCAGTAGTAATGGAGTGGGGATTGGAGCTTTCTTT
cdr3_aa: CASSNGVGIGAFF
d_call: .
v_call: TRBV19
clone_size: .
j_call: TRBJ1-1

cdr3_nt: TGTGCCAGCAGTCCCAACAGGAACCAAGAGACCCAGTACTTC
cdr3_aa: CASSPNRNQETQYF
d_call: .
v_call: TRBV7-3
clone_size: .
j_call: TRBJ2-5

cdr3_nt: TGTGCCAGCTCACCCTATACTAGCGGGAGTTACGAGCAGTACTTC
cdr3_aa: CASSPYTSGSYEQYF
d_call: TRBD2
v_call: TRBV18
clone_size: few
j_call: TRBJ2-7

cdr3_nt: TGTGCCAGCAGTCCCATCGGGGCTTTCCAAGAGACCCAGTACTTC
cdr3_aa: CASSPIGAFQETQYF
d_call: .
v_call: TRBV12-3/TRBV12-4
clone_size: many
j_call: TRBJ2-5

cdr3_nt: TGTGCCATCAGATTCGACGGGAAATACGAGCAGTACTTC
cdr3_aa: CAIRFDGKYEQYF
d_call: .
v_call: TRBV10-3
clone_size: .
j_call: TRBJ2-7

cdr3_nt: TGTGCCAGCAGCTTCGAGGGTCCTACTAAAGCTTTCTTT
cdr3_aa: CASSFEGPTKAFF
d_call: .
v_call: TRBV7-3
clone_size: many
j_call: TRBJ1-1

cdr3_nt: TGTGCCAGCAGTGGGTCGGGGCGGACTAGCACAGATACGCAGTATTTT
cdr3_aa: CASSGSGRTSTDTQYF
d_call: .
v_call: TRBV2
clone_size: many
j_call: TRBJ2-3

cdr3_nt: TGTGCCAGCAGCTTAGGCGCCAGGAATGGGTATGGCTACACCTTC
cdr3_aa: CASSLGARNGYGYTF
d_call: .
v_call: TRBV13
clone_size: .
j_call: TRBJ1-2

cdr3_nt: TGTGCCACCAGTCCGTCCGAGGGGAGGGCCGGGTACAATGAGCAGTTCTTC
cdr3_aa: CATSPSEGRAGYNEQFF
d_call: TRBD2
v_call: TRBV24-1
clone_size: many
j_call: TRBJ2-1

cdr3_nt: TGTGCCAGCACGGGGCCTGAAGAAAAACTGTTTTTT
cdr3_aa: CASTGPEEKLFF
d_call: .
v_call: TRBV2
clone_size: many
j_call: TRBJ1-4

cdr3_nt: TGTGCCAGTACGCCAGGGGCGGGAGGAAAAAATGAGCAGTTCTTC
cdr3_aa: CASTPGAGGKNEQFF
d_call: TRBD2
v_call: TRBV28
clone_size: many
j_call: TRBJ2-1

cdr3_nt: TGTGCCAGCAGTGCTTTAGCGGGCCCTCAAGAGACCCAGTACTTC
cdr3_aa: CASSALAGPQETQYF
d_call: TRBD2
v_call: TRBV28
clone_size: many
j_call: TRBJ2-5

cdr3_nt: TGTGCCAGCAGTTTCGACAGGGGGGACTACGAGCAGTACTTC
cdr3_aa: CASSFDRGDYEQYF
d_call: TRBD1
v_call: TRBV2
clone_size: .
j_call: TRBJ2-7

cdr3_nt: TGTGCCTGTAAAGATGATATCTATGGCTACACCTTC
cdr3_aa: CACKDDIYGYTF
d_call: .
v_call: TRBV30
clone_size: many
j_call: TRBJ1-2

cdr3_nt: TGCAGCGTGTCACCAACGGGACAGATTTATTCCTACGAGCAGTACTTC
cdr3_aa: CSVSPTGQIYSYEQYF
d_call: TRBD1
v_call: TRBV29-1
clone_size: .
j_call: TRBJ2-7

cdr3_nt: TGCGCCAGCAGGGCGCGACTTGGAATGAATAGCAATCAGCCCCAGCATTTT
cdr3_aa: CASRARLGMNSNQPQHF
d_call: .
v_call: TRBV10-2
clone_size: many
j_call: TRBJ1-5

cdr3_nt: TGCAGTGCCCTATTCGGGTTAGGTGGAAACACCATATATTTT
cdr3_aa: CSALFGLGGNTIYF
d_call: .
v_call: TRBV20-1
clone_size: .
j_call: TRBJ1-3

cdr3_nt: TGCAGTGCTAGAGCCGTACAGGGGAGCTCCTATAATTCACCCCTCCACTTT
cdr3_aa: CSARAVQGSSYNSPLHF
d_call: TRBD1
v_call: TRBV20-1
clone_size: many
j_call: TRBJ1-6

cdr3_nt: TGCAGTGCCATAACTAGCGGCCCGGCCTACGAGCAGTACTTC
cdr3_aa: CSAITSGPAYEQYF
d_call: TRBD2
v_call: TRBV20-1
clone_size: many
j_call: TRBJ2-7

cdr3_nt: TGTGCCAGCAGCTTAGTTAGTAGCGGGAGGCCCTATACCTACGAGCAGTACTTC
cdr3_aa: CASSLVSSGRPYTYEQYF
d_call: TRBD2
v_call: TRBV7-9
clone_size: few
j_call: TRBJ2-7

cdr3_nt: TGTGCCAGCAGTCCCGGGGCGGCAGCTCATGAAAAACTGTTTTTT
cdr3_aa: CASSPGAAAHEKLFF
d_call: .
v_call: TRBV28
clone_size: many
j_call: TRBJ1-4

cdr3_nt: TGTGCCAGCAGTTACAAAGGGTCCTACGAGCAGTACTTC
cdr3_aa: CASSYKGSYEQYF
d_call: .
v_call: TRBV6-2/TRBV6-3
clone_size: few
j_call: TRBJ2-7

cdr3_nt: TGCAGCGTTGCAGCCTCTGGGGCCAACGTCCTGACTTTC
cdr3_aa: CSVAASGANVLTF
d_call: .
v_call: TRBV29-1
clone_size: few
j_call: TRBJ2-6

cdr3_nt: TGTGCCATCAGCTCGATGGAACTTTCCTACAATGAGCAGTTCTTC
cdr3_aa: CAISSMELSYNEQFF
d_call: .
v_call: TRBV10-3
clone_size: .
j_call: TRBJ2-1

cdr3_nt: TGTGCCAGCAGCCGCGGGACAGAGATCTCTGGAAACACCATATATTTT
cdr3_aa: CASSRGTEISGNTIYF
d_call: TRBD1
v_call: TRBV6-1
clone_size: .
j_call: TRBJ1-3

cdr3_nt: TGTGCCAGTAGTGAGCTGGGCATAGCCTCCTACGAGCAGCACTTC
cdr3_aa: CASSELGIASYEQHF
d_call: .
v_call: TRBV19
clone_size: few
j_call: TRBJ2-7

cdr3_nt: TGTGCCAGCAGCTCCGTGACAGGGATAAGCTACGAGCAGTACTTC
cdr3_aa: CASSSVTGISYEQYF
d_call: TRBD1
v_call: TRBV28
clone_size: many
j_call: TRBJ2-7

cdr3_nt: TGTGCCAGCAGCTTACCATCCAGGGGCGGTGGCACCGGGGAGCTGTTTTTT
cdr3_aa: CASSLPSRGGGTGELFF
d_call: .
v_call: TRBV7-8
clone_size: many
j_call: TRBJ2-2